The next 28 T cell receptor beta chains were all read from a single sample in a study of regulatory T cells in long-lasting Graves disease (dated by TCRdb to the early 2020s). Per the publication, the time point label means: persistent/refractory GD, antithyroid drugs over 5 years with positive TRAb. For both TCR sequencing and RNA sequencing, RNA was extracted from PBMCs in TRIzol. Libraries were prepared through multiplex PCR. Reads for this sample came from an Illumina HiSeq 4000. iRepertoire HTBI primers and Arm-PCR amplification of CDR3 regions were used to construct TCR beta libraries. TCRdb's own reprocessing of the public reads used fastp at Q25 and MiXCR and kept productive beta chains. Entries are consolidated by CDR3 protein sequence, retaining the most common genes and DNA. The sample table shows approximately 470,000 distinct CDR3 sequences, and roughly 20% are seen once. 6.5% to 10% of the sample comes from the top ten.

The sequenced sample was peripheral blood mononuclear cells (PBMCs), obtained when the disease was refractory, from a patient treated with antithyroid drugs. The receptors were sampled from a female donor with Graves disease.

This clonotype was observed a few times. The CDR3 bases are TGTGCCTGGAGTACCCAAGAGGGGGCAAGAAACGGCTACACCTTC. Translation gives CAWSTQEGARNGYTF. The chain combines TRBV30 with TRBJ1-2; TRBD1 aligns across 7 bases. Losses at the gene ends were 2 bases for V and 8 bases for J; bases not matched to a gene: 14. Looked up from germline, CDR1 is GTSNPN and CDR2 is SVGIG (reference sequence). The CDR3 has 15 amino acids.

This clonotype occurred many times. The chain carries TRBV11-2 and TRBJ2-7, with no clear D. Trimming left V 3 bases short and J 2 bases short, with 14 bases between. The CDR3 is 15 residues long. Germline CDR1 is SGHAT and CDR2 is FQNNGV. The CDR3 DNA reads TGTGCCAGCAGCTTGGGTTTCGGCGGAACCTACGAGCAGTACTTC. It codes for CASSLGFGGTYEQYF.

This clonotype was counted ten times or more. The chain carries TRBV7-9 and TRBJ2-7, with TRBD1 matching over 7 bases. Trimming removed 7 bases from V and 2 bases from J; junction bases left unmatched: 11. The V gene's germline CDR1 is SEHNR and CDR2 FQNEAQ (reference sequence). This CDR3 spans 15 amino acids. In nucleotides, the CDR3 is TGTGCCAGCATCCCAGGGGGACAAGGACCCTACGAGCAGTACTTC. Its translation is CASIPGGQGPYEQYF.

This clonotype was counted only a few times. The V and J genes are TRBV27 and TRBJ2-5, with 7 bases that match TRBD2. The V and J ends lost 8 bases and 1 base, in that order; junction bases with no gene match: 7. The CDR3 has 14 residues. Germline assignment: CDR1 MNHEY and CDR2 SMNVEV (reference sequence). The CDR3, as DNA: TGTGCCAGCCGTCGGGGCGGGGGCCAAGAGACCCAGTACTTC. This translates into CASRRGGGQETQYF.

This clonotype turned up a few times. V is TRBV4-1 and J is TRBJ1-1; possible D gene TRBD1, 5 bases. The CDR3 loop spans 16 amino acids. Germline V gene sequence: CDR1 MGHRA, CDR2 YSYEKL. Trimming left V 0 bases short and J 3 bases short, with 14 bases between. The CDR3 sequence: CASSQETASAYTEAFF. The DNA of the CDR3 is TGCGCCAGCAGCCAAGAGACAGCAAGTGCCTACACTGAAGCTTTCTTT.

This clonotype was observed a handful of times. This sequence joins TRBV27 and TRBJ1-1, with 11 bases identical to TRBD1. The germline gives CDR1 MNHEY, CDR2 SMNVEV (reference sequence). Trimming removed 2 bases from V and 5 bases from J; junction bases left unmatched: 7. The CDR3 sequence is 16 residues long. The CDR3 region is CASSLHGDRGYTEAFF. As DNA, the CDR3 is TGTGCCAGCAGTTTACATGGGGACAGGGGGTATACTGAAGCTTTCTTT.

The rearrangement uses TRBV6-2 or TRBV6-3 and TRBJ2-4; D unclear. CDR3 length: 15 amino acids. Trimming left V 4 bases short and J 0 bases short, with 10 bases between. CDR1 MNHEY and CDR2 SVGEGT come from the germline V gene. The CDR3 region is CASSLESVAKNIQYF. The CDR3 DNA sequence: TGTGCCAGCAGTTTAGAGTCGGTAGCCAAAAACATTCAGTACTTC.

This clonotype occurred many times. This chain links TRBV5-6 with TRBJ2-7; TRBD1 matches at 7 bases. V lost 5 bases and J lost 5; bases outside the gene matches: 7. This CDR3 has 13 amino acids. Germline V gene data show CDR1 as SGHDT and CDR2 as YYEEEE. The CDR3 reads CASSRTGLDEQYF. For the CDR3, the DNA is TGTGCCAGCAGTCGGACAGGTTTAGACGAGCAGTACTTC.

Many counts were recorded for this clonotype. This chain links TRBV2 with TRBJ2-7, with 9 nucleotides matching TRBD2. Germline loops: CDR1 SNHLY, CDR2 FYNNEI. The length of the CDR3 is 14 residues. V gave up 4 bases and J gave up 3 bases; unmatched junction bases: 4. CDR3 in amino acids: CASSGSGSVYEQYF. The CDR3 DNA is TGTGCCAGCAGTGGTAGCGGGAGTGTCTACGAGCAGTACTTC.

This rearrangement joins TRBV3-1 to TRBJ1-4, with D unclear. Trimming left V 4 bases short and J 6 bases short, with 6 bases between. This CDR3 is 12 amino acids long. Germline values: CDR1 LGHDT, CDR2 YNNKEL (reference sequence). The CDR3, as DNA: TGTGCCAGCAGCCCGGGAGATGAAAAACTGTTTTTT. Encoded protein: CASSPGDEKLFF.

The rearrangement links TRBV7-2 to TRBJ2-1; 8 nucleotides align to TRBD1. The CDR3 runs to 16 residues. The trim removed 5 bases at V and 6 bases at J, leaving 12 bases unmatched. Germline CDR1 reads SGHTA; CDR2 reads FQGNSA. In DNA, the CDR3 is TGTGCCAGCAGCCACAGGGTCGGACAGGGTAGCAATGAGCAGTTCTTC. It yields the protein CASSHRVGQGSNEQFF.

The CDR3 reads CASSPRGGTGSTLAKNIQYF. CDR3 nucleotides: TGTGCCAGCAGCCCCCGGGGCGGGACAGGGAGTACCCTTGCCAAAAACATTCAGTACTTC. The V call is TRBV4-2, the J call TRBJ2-4; 9 positions agree with TRBD1. CDR3 length: 20 residues. J was trimmed by 1 base and V by 4 bases; bases with no gene match: 17. CDR1 and CDR2 (germline): LGHNA, YNFKEQ.

The table lists this clonotype with many counts. The chain is built from TRBV2 and TRBJ2-7, with 13 bases that match TRBD2. The CDR3 runs to 17 residues. V lost 6 bases and J lost 3; bases outside the gene matches: 11. The germline V gene encodes CDR1 SNHLY and CDR2 FYNNEI. In nucleotides, the CDR3 is TGTGCCAGCAGGGCAGCCGGGACTAGCGGGATCCTCTACGAGCAGTACTTC. Residues: CASRAAGTSGILYEQYF.

Remarks on this clonotype: This may arise from a read error, as a much more abundant clone is one base away. The V gene is TRBV6-1, the J gene TRBJ2-5, with 11 positions matching TRBD2. Germline-derived CDR1 and CDR2 are MNHNS and SASEGT. The V segment lost 5 bases and the J segment 5 bases; nucleotides outside the gene matches: 13. The CDR3 spans 17 residues. CDR3 sequence (DNA): TGTGCCAGCAGTCCCGATAGCGGGAGGGTGATCGGGGAGACCCAGTACTTC. Encoded protein: CASSPDSGRVIGETQYF.

The chain recombines TRBV29-1 with TRBJ2-7, with 7 bases lining up with TRBD2. Germline V CDR1 and CDR2: SQVTM, ANQGSEA. The ends lost 4 bases at V and 7 bases at J; junction bases unmatched: 10. The CDR3 totals 13 residues. For the CDR3, the DNA is TGCAGCGTTGCGGGACTATCACTTCGGGAGCAGTACTTC. Residues: CSVAGLSLREQYF.

The table lists this clonotype with many counts. The chain employs TRBV27 and TRBJ2-7; 8 bases agree with TRBD2. The CDR3 is 15 residues long. CDR1 is MNHEY and CDR2 is SMNVEV in the germline V gene (reference sequence). The junction had 7 bases not matched to a gene; V was cut back by 4 bases and J by 2 bases. CDR3 sequence reads: CASSSEAGAAYEQYF. CDR3 DNA sequence: TGTGCCAGCAGTTCTGAAGCGGGAGCGGCCTACGAGCAGTACTTC.

In its sample, this clonotype was seen many times. This rearrangement joins TRBV6-1 to TRBJ2-7; D gene unclear. The CDR3 extends over 14 amino acids. Germline V gene data show CDR1 as MNHNS and CDR2 as SASEGT. Trimming shortened V by 0 bases and J by 0 bases, and 6 bases separated the two germline ends. The CDR3 region is CASSEAGLSYEQYF. The CDR3 DNA is TGTGCCAGCAGTGAAGCAGGGCTCTCCTACGAGCAGTACTTC.

The V call is TRBV28, the J call TRBJ2-1; TRBD2 agrees at 9 bases. The ends lost 3 bases at V and 6 bases at J; junction bases unmatched: 3. CDR1 and CDR2 from the germline V gene are MDHEN and SYDVKM. The CDR3 is 14 residues long. The CDR3 loop reads CASSLIAGVNEQFF. The CDR3 DNA is TGTGCCAGCAGTTTGATAGCGGGAGTCAATGAGCAGTTCTTC.

The chain uses TRBV10-3 and TRBJ2-7; possible D gene TRBD1, 6 bases. Looked up from germline, CDR1 is ENHRY and CDR2 is SYGVKD. CDR3 size: 15 residues. With 5 bases removed from V and 0 bases from J, the gap between germline ends came to 14 bases. The CDR3 is CAISLSGVSSYEQYF. The CDR3 DNA is TGTGCCATCAGTCTCTCAGGGGTCAGCTCCTACGAGCAGTACTTC.

This clonotype was counted only a few times. The genes are TRBV9 and TRBJ2-7; the D call may be TRBD1 or TRBD2 (6 bases each). The CDR3 runs 15 residues. CDR1 is SGDLS, CDR2 YYNGEE, per germline. The V gene lost 0 bases and the J gene lost 2 bases, with 12 bases spanning the gap. CDR3 amino acids: CASSVEGGPAYEQYF. CDR3 nucleotides: TGTGCCAGCAGCGTAGAGGGGGGTCCAGCCTACGAGCAGTACTTC.

The V and J genes are TRBV6-4 and TRBJ2-2; D uncertain. V shed 5 bases and J shed 7 bases, with 11 bases lying between them. Germline V gene sequence: CDR1 MRHNA, CDR2 SNTAGT. The CDR3 consists of 13 residues. CDR3: CASSSWLGGELFF. DNA for the CDR3: TGTGCCAGCAGTTCCTGGTTGGGCGGGGAGCTGTTTTTT.

The count of this clonotype is one. One base away lies a much larger clone, so this may be a sequencing read error. The genes are TRBV24-1 and TRBJ2-2; D may be TRBD2 (5 bases). The CDR3 runs 13 residues. From germline, CDR1 is KGHDR and CDR2 SFDVKD. Trimming shortened V by 4 bases and J by 4 bases, and 6 bases separated the two germline ends. The CDR3 DNA reads TGTGCCACCAGTGAGAGGGCCACCGGGGAGCTGTTTTTT. Amino acids: CATSERATGELFF.

V usage is TRBV7-9 and J usage is TRBJ2-7; TRBD1 matches at 7 bases. J was trimmed by 5 bases and V by 1 base; bases with no gene match: 5. The CDR3 extends over 14 amino acids. Germline loops: CDR1 SEHNR, CDR2 FQNEAQ (reference sequence). The CDR3 coding sequence is TGTGCCAGCAGCTTAGGGACGGACAGGAACGAGCAGTACTTC. This gives the protein CASSLGTDRNEQYF.

The J gene is TRBJ1-1, the V gene TRBV20-1; D is uncertain. The CDR3 sequence is 12 residues long. From germline, CDR1 is DFQATT and CDR2 SNEGSKA (reference sequence). V dropped 5 bases and J dropped 4 bases, with 11 bases sitting between them. The chain's CDR3 is CSADTPSTEAFF. The DNA for the CDR3 is TGCAGTGCTGACACACCAAGCACTGAAGCTTTCTTT.

The chain links TRBV30 to TRBJ1-2; TRBD1 matches at 10 bases. This CDR3 region has 12 residues. CDR1 GTSNPN and CDR2 SVGIG come from the germline V gene (reference sequence). The V gene end was trimmed by 6 bases and the J gene end by 4 bases; junction bases not matched to a gene: 2. CDR3: CACGQGVYGYTF. The DNA of the CDR3 is TGTGCCTGCGGACAGGGGGTCTATGGCTACACCTTC.

This clonotype has ten or more counts. The rearrangement uses TRBV2 and TRBJ2-7; 9 bases agree with TRBD1. This CDR3 has 14 residues. In germline, CDR1 is SNHLY, CDR2 FYNNEI. V gave up 8 bases and J gave up 4 bases; unmatched junction bases: 9. The CDR3 DNA sequence: TGTGCCAGCTATACCGGACAGGGGCGGTACGAGCAGTACTTC. Its translation: CASYTGQGRYEQYF.

This clonotype was detected ten times or more. CDR3 sequence reads: CASSVPKRQLSSYEQYF. CDR3 nucleotides: TGTGCCAGCAGTGTCCCAAAGCGACAGCTTTCCTCCTACGAGCAGTACTTC. The chain combines TRBV2 with TRBJ2-7; a possible D gene is TRBD1 (5 bases). The CDR3 is made up of 17 amino acids. Germline assignment: CDR1 SNHLY and CDR2 FYNNEI. V lost 4 bases to trimming and J lost 0 bases, with 19 bases between them.

This clonotype was recorded at least ten times. V gene TRBV6-5 combines with J gene TRBJ2-7, with D tentatively TRBD1 (5 bases). The ends were cut back, 0 bases at V and 3 bases at J, with 12 bases in the middle. Germline V gene data show CDR1 as MNHEY and CDR2 as SVGAGI. This CDR3 has 15 amino acids. CDR3 loop: CASSYSTAQFYEQYF. Written as DNA, the CDR3 is TGTGCCAGCAGTTACTCGACAGCTCAATTCTACGAGCAGTACTTC.